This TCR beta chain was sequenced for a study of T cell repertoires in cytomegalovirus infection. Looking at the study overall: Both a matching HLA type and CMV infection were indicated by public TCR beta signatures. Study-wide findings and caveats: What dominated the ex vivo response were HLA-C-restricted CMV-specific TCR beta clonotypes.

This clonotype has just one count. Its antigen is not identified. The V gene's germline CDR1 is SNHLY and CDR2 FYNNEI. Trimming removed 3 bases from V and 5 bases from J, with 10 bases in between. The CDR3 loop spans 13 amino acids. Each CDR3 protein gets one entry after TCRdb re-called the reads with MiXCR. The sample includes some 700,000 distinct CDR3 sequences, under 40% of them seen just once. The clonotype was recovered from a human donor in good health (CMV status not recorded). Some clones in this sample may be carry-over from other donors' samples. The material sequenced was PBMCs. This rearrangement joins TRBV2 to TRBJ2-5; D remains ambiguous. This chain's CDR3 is CASSDWGLETQYF. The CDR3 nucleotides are TGTGCCAGCAGTGACTGGGGTCTGGAGACCCAGTACTTC.